This entry describes one T cell receptor (beta chain). The CDR3 sequence is 16 residues long. V was cut by 3 bases and J by 5 bases, with 17 bases left in between. Germline V gene lookup returns CDR1 KGHSH and CDR2 LQKENI. Unique molecular identifiers tagged the TCRbeta library. From the PCR reads, TCRdb called clonotypes with MiXCR, one entry per CDR3 protein. The top ten hold about 4.2% of the sample, which has about 600,000 distinct CDR3 sequences, roughly a tenth seen once. This entry comes from a study of T-cell reconstitution after alpha-beta-depleted transplantation in children. This clonotype was sampled from a human donor who donated a stem cell graft to a child with acute myeloid leukemia. V usage is TRBV18 and J usage is TRBJ2-1; D is perhaps TRBD1 (6 bases). Sequenced material: PBMCs from the stem cell graft donor, taken from the stem cell graft. CDR3 sequence (DNA): TGTGCCAGCTCACCCCCACGGCTACAGGGCCACAATGAGCAGTTCTTC. It codes for CASSPPRLQGHNEQFF.